This record looks at one T cell receptor (beta chain) sequence and its context. The antigen is not known. This sample is part of a study of T cell responses to AZD1222 COVID-19 vaccine. Study overall: Recipients boosted at about 4 weeks or about 12 weeks are pooled. The study, taken as a whole, reports: Mostly white British, mostly female donors; authors suggested clonal diversity may be underestimated. As reported, nearly half of all spike-specific TCRs target variant regions that are unmutated. Once two AZD1222 doses were given, Spike-specific TCR breadth and depth went up.

This table comes from immunoSEQ multiplex PCR, and its TCRdb copy is limited to in-frame clones, with some not included. The table records roughly 180,000 clones, 85% to 95% of them present only once. CDR1 and CDR2 (germline): SGHNT, YYREEE (reference sequence). The CDR3 runs 14 residues. V gave up 4 bases and J gave up 0 bases, with 9 bases separating them. The sequencing here drew on peripheral blood, taken on day 0 of AZD1222 vaccination. V usage is TRBV5-4 and J usage is TRBJ2-3; perhaps TRBD2 as D (6 bases). The TCR comes from an adult in good health. CDR3 amino acids: CASSPTRSTDTQYF. The CDR3 nucleotides are TGTGCCAGCAGCCCGACTAGGAGCACAGATACGCAGTATTTT.